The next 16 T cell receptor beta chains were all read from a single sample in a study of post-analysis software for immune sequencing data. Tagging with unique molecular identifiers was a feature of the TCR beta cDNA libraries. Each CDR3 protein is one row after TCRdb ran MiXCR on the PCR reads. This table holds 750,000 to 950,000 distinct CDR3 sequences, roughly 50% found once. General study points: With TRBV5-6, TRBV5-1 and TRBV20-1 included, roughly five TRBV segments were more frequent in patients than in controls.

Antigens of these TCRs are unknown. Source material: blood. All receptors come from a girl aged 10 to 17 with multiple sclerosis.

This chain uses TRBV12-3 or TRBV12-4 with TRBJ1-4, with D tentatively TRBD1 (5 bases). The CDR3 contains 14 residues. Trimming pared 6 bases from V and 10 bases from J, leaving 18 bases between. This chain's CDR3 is CASRQPGLSLKLFF. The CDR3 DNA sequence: TGTGCCAGCAGGCAACCGGGACTGTCTCTAAAACTGTTTTTT.

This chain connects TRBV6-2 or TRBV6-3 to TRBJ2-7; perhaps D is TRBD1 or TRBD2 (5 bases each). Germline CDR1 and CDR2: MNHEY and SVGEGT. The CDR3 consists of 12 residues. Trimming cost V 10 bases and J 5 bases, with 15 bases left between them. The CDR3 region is CATRDGANEQYF. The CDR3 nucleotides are TGTGCCACACGGGACGGCGCCAACGAGCAGTACTTC.

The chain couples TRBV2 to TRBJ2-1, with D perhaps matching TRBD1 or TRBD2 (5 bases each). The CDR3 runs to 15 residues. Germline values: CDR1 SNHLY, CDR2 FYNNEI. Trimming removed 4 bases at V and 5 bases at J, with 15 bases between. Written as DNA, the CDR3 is TGTGCCAGCAGTGGGGACGGGAAAGGGGACAATGAGCAGTTCTTC. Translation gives CASSGDGKGDNEQFF.

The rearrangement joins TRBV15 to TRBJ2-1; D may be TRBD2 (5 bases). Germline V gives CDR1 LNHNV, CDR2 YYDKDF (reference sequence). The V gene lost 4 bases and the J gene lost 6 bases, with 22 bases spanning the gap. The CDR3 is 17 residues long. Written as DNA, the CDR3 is TGTGCCACCAGCACCCAAAGGACTTTTAGCTGGCCCAATGAGCAGTTCTTC. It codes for CATSTQRTFSWPNEQFF. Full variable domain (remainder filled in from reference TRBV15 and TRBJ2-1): DAMVIQNPRYQVTQFGKPVTLSCSQTLNHNVMYWYQQKSSQAPKLLFHYYDKDFNNEADTPDNFQSRRPNTSFCFLDIRSPGLGDTAMYLCATSTQRTFSWPNEQFFGPGTRLTVL.

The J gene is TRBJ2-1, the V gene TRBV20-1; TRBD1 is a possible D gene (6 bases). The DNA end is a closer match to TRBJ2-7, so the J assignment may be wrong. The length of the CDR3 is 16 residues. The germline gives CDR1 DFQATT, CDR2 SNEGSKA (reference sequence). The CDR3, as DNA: TGCAGTGCTAGAGTCCACAGGGAAAGCTCCTACAATGAGCAGTACTTC. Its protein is CSARVHRESSYNEQYF.

The CDR3 nucleotides read TGCGCCAGCAGCTGGGACCCGTCGGGAGAGACCCAGTACTTC. This codes for CASSWDPSGETQYF. The chain couples TRBV5-1 to TRBJ2-5; D possibly matches TRBD1 or TRBD2 (5 bases each). Trimming took off 3 bases at V and 4 bases at J, with 13 bases between the two ends. The CDR3 is made up of 14 amino acids. The germline V gene has CDR1 SGHRS and CDR2 YFSETQ.

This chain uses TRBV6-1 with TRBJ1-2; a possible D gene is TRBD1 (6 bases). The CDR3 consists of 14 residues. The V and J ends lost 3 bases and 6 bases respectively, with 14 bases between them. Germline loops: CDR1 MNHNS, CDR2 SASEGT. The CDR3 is CASSDDSYRDGYTF. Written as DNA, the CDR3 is TGTGCCAGCAGTGACGATTCTTACAGGGATGGCTACACCTTC.

In DNA form, the CDR3 reads TGCAGTGCCCTCAGGGGGCGCCCAGATACGCAGTATTTT. Translating it yields CSALRGRPDTQYF. V gene TRBV20-1 combines with J gene TRBJ2-3, with TRBD1 matching 8 bases. The CDR3 extends over 13 amino acids. Trimming removed 6 bases from V and 4 bases from J; junction bases left unmatched: 6. The germline V gene encodes CDR1 DFQATT and CDR2 SNEGSKA (reference sequence).

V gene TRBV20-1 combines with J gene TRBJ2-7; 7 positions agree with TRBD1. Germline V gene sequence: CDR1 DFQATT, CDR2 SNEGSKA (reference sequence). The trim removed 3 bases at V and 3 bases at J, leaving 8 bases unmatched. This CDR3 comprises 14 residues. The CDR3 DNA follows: TGCAGTGCTAGGAGTACGACAGGGAACTACGAGCAGTACTTC. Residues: CSARSTTGNYEQYF.

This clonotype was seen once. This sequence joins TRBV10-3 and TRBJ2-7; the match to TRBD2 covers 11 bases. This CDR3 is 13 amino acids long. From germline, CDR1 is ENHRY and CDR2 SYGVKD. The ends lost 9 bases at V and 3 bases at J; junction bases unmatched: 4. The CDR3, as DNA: TGTGCCATTCGACTAGCGGGATACTACGAGCAGTACTTC. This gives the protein CAIRLAGYYEQYF.

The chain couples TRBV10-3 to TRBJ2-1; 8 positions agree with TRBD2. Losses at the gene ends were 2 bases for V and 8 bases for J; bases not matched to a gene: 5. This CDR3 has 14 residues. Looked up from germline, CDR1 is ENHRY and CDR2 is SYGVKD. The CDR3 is CAISELREVDEQFF. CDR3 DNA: TGTGCCATCAGTGAGCTGCGGGAGGTCGATGAGCAGTTCTTC.

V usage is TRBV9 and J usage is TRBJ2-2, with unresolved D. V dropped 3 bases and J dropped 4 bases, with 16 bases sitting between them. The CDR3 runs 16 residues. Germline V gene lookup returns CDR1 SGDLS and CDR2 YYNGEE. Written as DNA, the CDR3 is TGTGCCAGCAGCGGCATTGAGACGTCGGTCACCGGGGAGCTGTTTTTT. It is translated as CASSGIETSVTGELFF.

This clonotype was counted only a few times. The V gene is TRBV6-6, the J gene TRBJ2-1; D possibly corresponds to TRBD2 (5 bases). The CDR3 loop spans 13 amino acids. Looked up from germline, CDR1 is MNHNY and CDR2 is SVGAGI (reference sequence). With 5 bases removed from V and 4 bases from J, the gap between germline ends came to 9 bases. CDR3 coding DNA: TGTGCCAGCAGTCCACTAGAATACAATGAGCAGTTCTTC. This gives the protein CASSPLEYNEQFF.

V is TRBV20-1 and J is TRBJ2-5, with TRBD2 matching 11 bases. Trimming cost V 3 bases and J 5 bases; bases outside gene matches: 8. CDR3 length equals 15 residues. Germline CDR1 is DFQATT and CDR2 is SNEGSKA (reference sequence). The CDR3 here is CSASPGLAVRETQYF. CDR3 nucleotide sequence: TGCAGTGCTAGTCCGGGACTAGCGGTTCGTGAGACCCAGTACTTC.

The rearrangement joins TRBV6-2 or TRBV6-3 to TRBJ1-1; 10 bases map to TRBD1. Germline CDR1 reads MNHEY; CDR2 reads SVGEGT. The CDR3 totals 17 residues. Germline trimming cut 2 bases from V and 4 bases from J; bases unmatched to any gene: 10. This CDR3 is CASSYPGTGEYVTEAFF. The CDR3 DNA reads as TGTGCCAGCAGTTACCCGGGGACAGGGGAGTATGTCACTGAAGCTTTCTTT.

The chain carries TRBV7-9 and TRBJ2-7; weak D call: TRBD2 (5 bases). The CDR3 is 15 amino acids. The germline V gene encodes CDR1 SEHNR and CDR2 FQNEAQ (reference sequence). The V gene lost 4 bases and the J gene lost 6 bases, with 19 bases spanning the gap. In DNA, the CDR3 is TGTGCCAGCAGCTCCCTCAGAGGGAGCGAGGTCGAGCAGTACTTC. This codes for CASSSLRGSEVEQYF. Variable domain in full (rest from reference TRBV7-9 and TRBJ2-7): DTGVSQNPRHKITKRGQNVTFRCDPISEHNRLYWYRQTLGQGPEFLTYFQNEAQLEKSRLLSDRFSAERPKGSFSTLEIQRTEQGDSAMYLCASSSLRGSEVEQYFGPGTRLTVT.